This entry lists 23 T cell receptor beta chains sequenced from one sample in a study of T cell changes during pregnancy in multiple sclerosis. Produced via immunoSEQ multiplex PCR; TCRdb's table is partial and in-frame only. In the table there are about 85,000 clones, approximately 90% of which are singletons. The source was peripheral blood, collected in the first trimester of pregnancy. The receptors were gathered from a female donor with multiple sclerosis, enrolled in a pregnancy study.

A remark on this clone: This CDR3 fails to terminate in the conserved phenylalanine or tryptophan, so it likely reflects a read error. No DNA is shown, since the ends of the CDR3 on it are uncertain; the CDR3 is the one TCRdb lists. This chain uses TRBV12-2 with TRBJ2-7; TRBD2, the table's D call, lacks a check against the DNA. TRBV12-2 is labeled a pseudogene. The length of the CDR3 is 9 amino acids, counting both ends. CDR3 amino acids: CASRWAGTI.

This clone was counted a single time. The chain recombines TRBV9 with TRBJ2-7, with 10 bases identical to TRBD2. CDR1 SGDLS and CDR2 YYNGEE come from the germline V gene. The CDR3 consists of 15 residues. V lost 0 bases to trimming and J lost 3 bases; unmatched junction nucleotides: 3. The CDR3 reads CASSVAASGSYEQYF. The CDR3 region has the DNA TGTGCCAGCAGCGTAGCCGCTAGCGGGAGCTACGAGCAGTACTTC.

As DNA, the CDR3 is TGTGCCAGCAGCCACCGAACAGGGAACACCGGGGAGCTGTTTTTT. Translation: CASSHRTGNTGELFF. The chain joins TRBV4-2 to TRBJ2-2, with D possibly matching TRBD1 (5 bases). The length of the CDR3 is 15 residues. Germline CDR1 reads LGHNA; CDR2 reads YNFKEQ. Trimming shortened V by 3 bases and J by 1 base, and 9 bases separated the two germline ends.

This clone was counted a few times. The chain recombines TRBV5-5 with TRBJ1-1, with D unclear. The CDR3 runs 12 residues. Germline-derived CDR1 and CDR2 are SGHKS and YYEKEE (reference sequence). With 2 bases removed from V and 3 bases from J, the gap between germline ends came to 5 bases. The CDR3 sequence is CASSFSDTEAFF. CDR3 in DNA: TGTGCCAGCAGCTTCTCCGACACTGAAGCTTTCTTT.

This clone appeared once. The rearrangement links TRBV11-1 to TRBJ2-1; 7 bases agree with TRBD2. With V trimmed by 1 base and J by 10 bases, 16 bases remained unmatched. Per germline, CDR1 SGHAT and CDR2 FQDESV (reference sequence). The CDR3 covers 17 residues. The CDR3 DNA is TGTGCCAGCAGCTTAGATGTGCTAATGGCGGGAGCTAGAGAGCAGTTCTTC. It translates to CASSLDVLMAGAREQFF.

This clone is a singleton in its sample. DNA for the CDR3: TGTGCCAGCAGCTTAGCGGGAGAAAGCGGAGATACGCAGTATTTT. Its protein is CASSLAGESGDTQYF. This chain joins TRBV11-2 and TRBJ2-3, with D possibly being TRBD2 (6 bases). CDR1 and CDR2 (germline): SGHAT, FQNNGV. The CDR3 extends over 15 amino acids. The V and J ends lost 1 base and 5 bases respectively, with 13 bases between them. Looking up the rest from reference TRBV11-2 and TRBJ2-3 gives the full variable domain: EAGVAQSPRYKIIEKRQSVAFWCNPISGHATLYWYQQILGQGPKLLIQFQNNGVVDDSQLPKDRFSAERLKGVDSTLKIQPAKLEDSAVYLCASSLAGESGDTQYFGPGTRLTVL.

There are a few counts of this clone. This rearrangement joins TRBV6-6 to TRBJ1-5, with TRBD1 matching over 8 bases. CDR1 MNHNY and CDR2 SVGAGI come from the germline V gene (reference sequence). CDR3 length: 16 residues. V lost 4 bases to trimming and J lost 2 bases; unmatched junction nucleotides: 7. CDR3 sequence: CASSSADRGGNQPQHF. The CDR3 DNA sequence: TGTGCCAGCAGTTCCGCCGACAGGGGCGGCAATCAGCCCCAGCATTTT.

The chain combines TRBV18 with TRBJ1-4; the match to TRBD1 covers 9 bases. Germline V gene lookup returns CDR1 KGHSH and CDR2 LQKENI. With 5 bases clipped from V and 6 bases from J, the junction kept 7 bases outside the gene matches. The CDR3 totals 15 residues. Here the CDR3 reads CASSTKQGAYEKLFF. CDR3 DNA sequence: TGTGCCAGCTCAACTAAACAGGGGGCTTATGAAAAACTGTTTTTT. The whole variable domain, remainder taken from reference TRBV18 and TRBJ1-4, is NAGVMQNPRHLVRRRGQEARLRCSPMKGHSHVYWYRQLPEEGLKFMVYLQKENIIDESGMPKERFSAEFPKEGPSILRIQQVVRGDSAAYFCASSTKQGAYEKLFFGSGTQLSVL.

V usage is TRBV6-6 and J usage is TRBJ1-2; TRBD1 aligns across 11 bases. The CDR3 totals 16 residues. The germline V gene encodes CDR1 MNHNY and CDR2 SVGAGI (reference sequence). V gave up 7 bases and J gave up 4 bases; unmatched junction bases: 11. The CDR3 loop is CASTQLPGQGGYGYTF. DNA for the CDR3: TGTGCCAGCACCCAACTACCGGGACAGGGGGGCTATGGCTACACCTTC.

The J gene is TRBJ1-6, the V gene TRBV5-1; D perhaps matches TRBD1 (6 bases). The germline V and J ends were trimmed by 1 base and 10 bases, with 15 bases remaining between them. Germline V CDR1 and CDR2: SGHRS, YFSETQ. The CDR3 sequence is 15 residues long. The CDR3 sequence is CASSLTGSDRSPLHF. The CDR3 DNA reads as TGCGCCAGCAGCTTGACAGGGTCGGATCGCTCACCCCTCCACTTT.

This chain joins TRBV28 and TRBJ2-7, with 9 bases fitting TRBD1. Per germline, CDR1 MDHEN and CDR2 SYDVKM. This CDR3 is 14 amino acids long. The trim removed 6 bases at V and 6 bases at J, leaving 9 bases unmatched. In DNA, the CDR3 is TGTGCCAGCAGGACCCCGGGACAGGGTCGCGAGCAGTACTTC. This translates into CASRTPGQGREQYF.

This chain uses TRBV7-3 with TRBJ1-1; D possibly corresponds to TRBD1 (6 bases). CDR3 size: 13 residues. The V end lost 5 bases, the J end lost 8 bases, and 15 bases lay between the germline ends. The germline V gene encodes CDR1 SGHTA and CDR2 FQGTGA. The CDR3: CASSTRTGQEAFF. The CDR3 DNA reads TGTGCCAGCAGCACCCGGACGGGACAAGAAGCTTTCTTT.

V usage is TRBV28 and J usage is TRBJ2-2, with 9 nucleotides matching TRBD1. Losses at the gene ends were 3 bases for V and 5 bases for J; bases not matched to a gene: 7. This CDR3 comprises 16 residues. The germline V gene has CDR1 MDHEN and CDR2 SYDVKM. CDR3 nucleotide sequence: TGTGCCAGCAGTTTGGGACAGGGTTCAATGACCGGGGAGCTGTTTTTT. Amino acids: CASSLGQGSMTGELFF.

The chain has TRBV6-5 and TRBJ2-5; a weak D match, TRBD2 (6 bases). V was pared by 7 bases and J by 1 base, with 16 bases between. The germline V gene has CDR1 MNHEY and CDR2 SVGAGI. CDR3 length: 15 residues. CDR3 sequence (DNA): TGTGCCAGCATGAGGGCGGGGTCATCCCAAGAGACCCAGTACTTC. Protein sequence: CASMRAGSSQETQYF.

This clone was counted a single time. This chain links TRBV30 with TRBJ2-7; 12 nucleotides align to TRBD2. V shed 2 bases, J shed 3 bases, and the junction held 2 bases outside the gene matches. CDR1 and CDR2 from the germline V gene are GTSNPN and SVGIG (reference sequence). The CDR3 sequence is 14 residues long. The CDR3: CAWSLTSGSYEQYF. The CDR3 coding sequence is TGTGCCTGGAGTTTGACTAGCGGGAGCTACGAGCAGTACTTC.

The chain combines TRBV4-3 with TRBJ2-7; TRBD2 is a possible D gene (6 bases). Trimming cost V 1 base and J 7 bases, with 23 bases left between them. The CDR3 covers 17 residues. The germline gives CDR1 LGHNA, CDR2 YSLEER. CDR3 protein: CASSQARRRGILGEQYF. The CDR3, as DNA: TGCGCCAGCAGCCAAGCGCGCAGGAGGGGCATATTGGGAGAGCAGTACTTC.

V usage is TRBV5-4 and J usage is TRBJ2-5; tentative D call: TRBD2 (7 bases). Germline CDR1 is SGHNT and CDR2 is YYREEE (reference sequence). Trimming stripped 4 bases from V and 2 bases from J, with 15 bases between. CDR3 length: 15 amino acids. The CDR3 spells CASSQGGAKQETQYF. The CDR3 region has the DNA TGTGCCAGCAGCCAAGGGGGGGCCAAACAAGAGACCCAGTACTTC. Drawing the rest from reference TRBV5-4 and TRBJ2-5, the complete variable domain is ETGVTQSPTHLIKTRGQQVTLRCSSQSGHNTVSWYQQALGQGPQFIFQYYREEENGRGNFPPRFSGLQFPNYSSELNVNALELDDSALYLCASSQGGAKQETQYFGPGTRLLVL.

The V gene is TRBV19, the J gene TRBJ2-1; a possible D gene is TRBD2 (6 bases). Trimming left V 8 bases short and J 7 bases short, with 15 bases between. This CDR3 is 13 amino acids long. Per germline, CDR1 LNHDA and CDR2 SQIVND (reference sequence). CDR3 coding DNA: TGTGCCAGTGGTCGGCTAGCGTGGAATGAGCAGTTCTTC. Translating gives CASGRLAWNEQFF.

The chain combines TRBV5-1 with TRBJ2-5; D may be TRBD1 (5 bases). Germline assignment: CDR1 SGHRS and CDR2 YFSETQ. Trimming removed 4 bases at V and 2 bases at J, with 15 bases between. The length of the CDR3 is 15 residues. The CDR3 DNA sequence: TGCGCCAGCAGCCCGGCCCGACAGCTTCAAGAGACCCAGTACTTC. Its translation is CASSPARQLQETQYF.

The chain has TRBV7-3 and TRBJ2-7; D might be TRBD1 (6 bases). This CDR3 region has 14 residues. Germline V lookup: CDR1 SGHTA, CDR2 FQGTGA. V was trimmed by 2 bases and J by 2 bases, leaving 10 bases between them. The CDR3 coding sequence is TGTGCCAGCAGCTTACTCGGACAGACCTACGAGCAGTACTTC. This encodes CASSLLGQTYEQYF.

The chain has TRBV27 and TRBJ1-2, with no clear D. The germline V gene has CDR1 MNHEY and CDR2 SMNVEV (reference sequence). The germline V and J ends were trimmed by 2 bases and 8 bases, with 15 bases remaining between them. The CDR3 runs 14 residues. The CDR3 DNA follows: TGTGCCAGCAGTTTAAATCGGGGTTCGGGAGGCTACACCTTC. Amino acids: CASSLNRGSGGYTF.

This clone was detected once. The rearrangement joins TRBV30 to TRBJ2-3, with 11 bases fitting TRBD2. In germline, CDR1 is GTSNPN, CDR2 SVGIG (reference sequence). The trim removed 2 bases at V and 2 bases at J, leaving 6 bases unmatched. This CDR3 contains 16 residues. The CDR3: CAWSTGLAGPTDTQYF. CDR3 nucleotide sequence: TGTGCCTGGAGTACCGGACTAGCGGGCCCCACAGATACGCAGTATTTT.

The J gene is TRBJ1-6, the V gene TRBV30; 7 bases fit TRBD1. Trimming at V came to 2 bases and at J to 10 bases, leaving 11 bases not matched to a gene. The CDR3 loop spans 15 amino acids. Germline CDR1 is GTSNPN and CDR2 is SVGIG (reference sequence). The CDR3 DNA follows: TGTGCCTGGAGTACTACCGGGACAGTAATCTCACCCCTCCACTTT. Its translation is CAWSTTGTVISPLHF.